This T cell receptor (beta chain) was observed in a study of cytomegalovirus exposure and HLA in healthy donors. The study drew the donors from its roughly 120-subject validation cohort, separate from the roughly 700-subject first cohort. Worth noting for this clone: The antigen is not known.

TCRdb's table, derived via immunoSEQ multiplex PCR, lists solely in-frame clones and lacks some. Here the sample spans approximately 150,000 clones, 85% to 90% being singletons. The germline V and J ends were trimmed by 2 bases and 6 bases, with 11 bases remaining between them. CDR1 and CDR2 from the germline V gene are SGHRS and YFSETQ. The CDR3 consists of 14 residues. Whole-study results and caveats: First-cohort TCR clusters were later found to tend to co-occur in the roughly 110 validation repertoires. In vitro data verified a few CMV-associated chains as specific for CMV antigens. The dataset shows that most TCR sequences were rare, while some public TCRs occurred in many donors.

The chain joins TRBV5-1 to TRBJ2-2, with D possibly TRBD1 on 5 matching bases. This TCR was sampled from a young woman in good health and CMV-seropositive. Sequences were obtained from PBMCs. CDR3 sequence (DNA): TGCGCCAGCAGCTTTGGTACAGGCCCCGGGGAGCTGTTTTTT. Encoded protein: CASSFGTGPGELFF.